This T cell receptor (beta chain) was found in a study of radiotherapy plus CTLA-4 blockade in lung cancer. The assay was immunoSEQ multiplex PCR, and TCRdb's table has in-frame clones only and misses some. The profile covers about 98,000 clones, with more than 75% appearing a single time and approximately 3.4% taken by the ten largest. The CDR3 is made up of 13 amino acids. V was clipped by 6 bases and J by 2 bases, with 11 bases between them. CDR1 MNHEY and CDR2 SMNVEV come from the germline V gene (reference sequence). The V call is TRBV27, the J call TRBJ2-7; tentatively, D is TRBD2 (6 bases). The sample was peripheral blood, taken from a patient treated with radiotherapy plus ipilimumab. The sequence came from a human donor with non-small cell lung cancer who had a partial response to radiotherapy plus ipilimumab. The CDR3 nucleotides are TGTGCCAGCAGGTCAGCGGGTGCCTACGAGCAGTACTTC. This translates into CASRSAGAYEQYF.